This T cell receptor (beta chain) was observed in a study of cytomegalovirus exposure and HLA in healthy donors. Study-wide points: In a later analysis, most CMV-associated TCR beta chains appeared HLA-restricted. DRB1 had the most TCR associations and HLA-C the fewest, a later analysis found, with rates varying by HLA locus.

Primers: 60 Vbeta forward and 13 Jbeta reverse. Produced via immunoSEQ multiplex PCR; TCRdb's table is partial and in-frame only. The listing contains 70,000 to 85,000 clones. Details on this clone: The antigen is undetermined.

Sequenced: PBMCs. The receptor was derived from a female donor in good health and CMV-seropositive.

The DNA of the CDR3 is TGTGCCAGCAGCCCCCGGGGGACTAGCGGGAGTTTCTACAATGAGCAGTTCTTC. Its protein is CASSPRGTSGSFYNEQFF. The rearrangement uses TRBV7-3 and TRBJ2-1; 14 bases are shared with TRBD2. The CDR3 has 18 residues. CDR1 and CDR2 from the germline V gene are SGHTA and FQGTGA. Germline trimming cut 5 bases from V and 3 bases from J; bases unmatched to any gene: 9.